Presented here are 28 T cell receptor beta chains from one specimen sequenced in a study of blood T cell repertoires in COVID-19. The protocol was immunoSEQ multiplex PCR, while the TCRdb copy is restricted to in-frame clones and leaves out a portion. The sample lists some 150,000 clones; about 88% were seen once. Sequencing was performed on peripheral blood. Receptor source: a human donor with acute or convalescent COVID-19. The donor label of this sample is uncertain.

The rearrangement links TRBV3-1 (or the pseudogene TRBV3-2) to TRBJ2-2, with D uncertain. This CDR3 spans 13 amino acids. V was trimmed by 1 base and J by 4 bases, leaving 4 bases between them. Germline lookup yields CDR1 LGHDT and CDR2 YNNKEL (reference sequence). CDR3 in DNA: TGTGCCAGCAGCCAAGTTCTCACCGGGGAGCTGTTTTTT. Protein sequence: CASSQVLTGELFF.

The chain uses TRBV12-5 and TRBJ1-5; unclear D gene. Trimming took 1 base from V and 3 from J, leaving 10 bases between them. The CDR3 sequence is 15 residues long. CDR1 is LGHNT and CDR2 is FRNRAP in the germline V gene. This chain's CDR3 is CASGLGRGINQPQHF. CDR3 bases: TGTGCTAGTGGTTTGGGCCGGGGAATCAATCAGCCCCAGCATTTT.

This rearrangement joins TRBV18 to TRBJ2-7, with no clear D. The V gene's germline CDR1 is KGHSH and CDR2 LQKENI. The CDR3 sequence is 13 residues long. Trimming left V 6 bases short and J 10 bases short, with 19 bases between. CDR3 bases: TGTGCCAGCTCCCGAGACTCGGTCGCCCCTCAGTACGTC. This codes for CASSRDSVAPQYV.

On this clone: Germline is not matched at one junction end, which may reflect a read error. V usage is TRBV7-7 and J usage is TRBJ2-5; D not certain. In germline, CDR1 is SSHAT, CDR2 FNYEAQ (reference sequence). The CDR3 has 13 residues. The CDR3 DNA is TGTGCTAGCAGCACCCGTATCCGGGAGACCCAGTACTTC. Protein product: CASSTRIRETQYF.

The chain combines TRBV13 with TRBJ1-6, with 7 bases aligning to TRBD1. This CDR3 has 19 amino acids. Germline lookup yields CDR1 PRHDT and CDR2 FYEKMQ (reference sequence). The J segment lost 1 base and the V segment lost 4 bases, leaving 13 bases of the junction unmatched. The CDR3 region is CASSYGRGSFGSYNSPLHF. CDR3 in DNA: TGTGCCAGCAGCTACGGCAGGGGGAGTTTTGGGTCCTATAATTCACCCCTCCACTTT.

This sequence joins TRBV10-3 and TRBJ1-1; the D is unclear. Germline values: CDR1 ENHRY, CDR2 SYGVKD. The germline V and J ends were trimmed by 4 bases and 2 bases, with 8 bases remaining between them. CDR3 length: 13 amino acids. In nucleotides, the CDR3 is TGTGCCATCAGTGCACAGCTCAACACTGAAGCTTTCTTT. Its protein is CAISAQLNTEAFF.

The chain joins TRBV5-8 to TRBJ1-2; D uncertain. V shed 1 base and J shed 4 bases, with 20 bases lying between them. Germline V lookup: CDR1 SGHTS, CDR2 YDEGEE. The CDR3 covers 17 residues. Here the CDR3 DNA reads TGTGCCAGCAGCTTGTCCGAGACCCGAAGCGTTGGCTATGGCTACACCTTC. This translates into CASSLSETRSVGYGYTF.

The J gene is TRBJ2-1, the V gene TRBV7-9, with TRBD2 matching 10 bases. The CDR3 totals 15 residues. J gave up 10 bases and V 0 bases, and 6 bases lay outside the gene matches. The germline V gene has CDR1 SEHNR and CDR2 FQNEAQ (reference sequence). The CDR3 reads CASSLASGGALEQFF. The CDR3 DNA follows: TGTGCCAGCAGCTTAGCGAGCGGGGGGGCGTTGGAGCAGTTCTTC.

The rearrangement uses TRBV6-5 and TRBJ2-1; 7 positions agree with TRBD1. J lost 8 bases, V lost 4 bases, and 11 bases had no gene match. This CDR3 has 15 amino acids. Germline V gene data show CDR1 as MNHEY and CDR2 as SVGAGI. The CDR3 region has the DNA TGTGCCAGCAGTTCACAACAGACAGGGACCGATGAGCAGTTCTTC. Its translation is CASSSQQTGTDEQFF.

The chain is built from TRBV27 and TRBJ2-2; D remains ambiguous. The CDR3 has 13 amino acids. From germline, CDR1 is MNHEY and CDR2 SMNVEV (reference sequence). V lost 7 bases and J lost 2, with 8 bases in between. CDR3 in DNA: TGTGCCAGCATACGGGTCAACACCGGGGAGCTGTTTTTT. Protein product: CASIRVNTGELFF.

V and J are TRBV5-1 and TRBJ1-3; unclear D gene. The CDR3 totals 15 residues. V was shortened by 0 bases and J by 2 bases, with 9 bases between the two germline ends. Germline loops: CDR1 SGHRS, CDR2 YFSETQ. The CDR3 nucleotides read TGCGCCAGCAGCTTGGACATTTCTCCTGGAAACACCATATATTTT. It encodes CASSLDISPGNTIYF.

This clone was counted once. The rearrangement uses TRBV30 and TRBJ1-1; TRBD1 might be the D (6 bases). The V gene lost 5 bases and the J gene lost 5 bases, with 15 bases spanning the gap. This CDR3 is built from 13 residues. Germline CDR1 and CDR2: GTSNPN and SVGIG (reference sequence). DNA for the CDR3: TGTGCCTGGGTTCCCACAGGGTATACTGAAGCTTTCTTT. Protein product: CAWVPTGYTEAFF.

This clone was counted between two and nine times. Other DNA sequences within the sample encode an identical CDR3. This rearrangement joins TRBV6-2 or TRBV6-3 to TRBJ2-1, with 8 bases that match TRBD2. This CDR3 comprises 16 residues. The V gene end was trimmed by 4 bases and the J gene end by 0 bases; junction bases not matched to a gene: 5. The V gene's germline CDR1 is MNHEY and CDR2 SVGEGT. Here the CDR3 reads CASSLLAEGSYNEQFF. Written as DNA, the CDR3 is TGTGCCAGCAGTTTACTAGCGGAGGGCTCCTACAATGAGCAGTTCTTC.

The chain carries TRBV4-3 and TRBJ1-2, with 8 bases that match TRBD1. V lost 4 bases to trimming and J lost 4 bases; unmatched junction nucleotides: 11. The CDR3 sequence is 16 residues long. CDR1 is LGHNA and CDR2 is YSLEER in the germline V gene. CDR3 bases: TGCGCCAGCAGCCGAGGAGCAGGGGGCTCTGGCTATGGCTACACCTTC. This codes for CASSRGAGGSGYGYTF.

This chain connects TRBV7-6 to TRBJ2-3; 9 positions match TRBD2. The CDR3 sequence is 15 residues long. V shed 3 bases, J shed 6 bases, and the junction held 7 bases outside the gene matches. In germline, CDR1 is SGHVS, CDR2 FNYEAQ. CDR3 amino acids: CASSLISGGLDTQYF. The DNA of the CDR3 is TGTGCCAGCAGCTTGATTAGCGGGGGTTTGGATACGCAGTATTTT.

The chain combines TRBV7-2 with TRBJ1-1; D is undetermined. The length of the CDR3 is 14 residues. The germline V gene has CDR1 SGHTA and CDR2 FQGNSA. Deletions cut 1 base from V and 1 base from J, with 7 bases between. This chain's CDR3 is CASSLVRKNTEAFF. The CDR3 nucleotides read TGTGCCAGCAGCTTAGTCCGTAAGAACACTGAAGCTTTCTTT.

This rearrangement joins TRBV4-1 to TRBJ1-6, with 7 bases that match TRBD1. The germline gives CDR1 MGHRA, CDR2 YSYEKL. Losses at the gene ends were 4 bases for V and 9 bases for J; bases not matched to a gene: 9. CDR3 length: 15 amino acids. The CDR3: CASSRQGQEGSPLHF. CDR3 nucleotides: TGCGCCAGCAGCCGACAAGGACAGGAAGGTTCACCCCTCCACTTT.

The chain uses TRBV7-9 and TRBJ2-2; 8 positions match TRBD2. Trimming took 8 bases from V and 6 from J; bases not matched to a gene: 14. Germline CDR1 and CDR2: SEHNR and FQNEAQ (reference sequence). The CDR3 is 16 residues long. As DNA, the CDR3 is TGTGCCAGCCGCGCGGGGGGCGGGGGCGCCCCCGGGGAGCTGTTTTTT. Protein product: CASRAGGGGAPGELFF.

The chain recombines TRBV7-9 with TRBJ1-2, with a tentative D call TRBD1 (5 bases). The germline CDR1 and CDR2 sequences are SEHNR and FQNEAQ (reference sequence). The CDR3 is made up of 15 amino acids. V dropped 3 bases and J dropped 4 bases, with 15 bases sitting between them. CDR3 sequence: CASSFQGPPSYGYTF. The CDR3 nucleotides are TGTGCCAGCAGCTTTCAGGGTCCACCATCCTATGGCTACACCTTC.

This rearrangement joins TRBV6-5 to TRBJ1-3; D remains unclear. Germline CDR1 MNHEY, CDR2 SVGAGI. Trimming took off 0 bases at V and 2 bases at J, with 8 bases between the two ends. The CDR3 is 15 amino acids. The DNA for the CDR3 is TGTGCCAGCAGTTACTCGGGGAGCACTGGAAACACCATATATTTT. Translating it yields CASSYSGSTGNTIYF.

A few counts support this clone. The V gene is TRBV12-5, the J gene TRBJ1-2; 12 bases are a match to TRBD1. With V trimmed by 3 bases and J by 7 bases, 3 bases remained unmatched. This CDR3 has 14 amino acids. Germline CDR1 reads LGHNT; CDR2 reads FRNRAP. The CDR3 loop reads CASGLGTGGSGYTF. The CDR3 nucleotides read TGTGCTAGTGGTTTAGGGACAGGGGGCTCTGGCTACACCTTC.

For this clone: Other nucleotide sequences from this sample produce the same CDR3. This chain connects TRBV5-1 to TRBJ2-5; no definite D call. In germline, CDR1 is SGHRS, CDR2 YFSETQ. The V and J ends lost 2 bases and 4 bases respectively, with 9 bases between them. The CDR3 sequence is 13 residues long. CDR3 region: CASSLSPGETQYF. As DNA, the CDR3 is TGCGCCAGCAGCTTAAGTCCCGGAGAGACCCAGTACTTC.

V usage is TRBV6-6 and J usage is TRBJ1-6; 8 nucleotides agree with TRBD1. The CDR3 contains 13 residues. Per germline, CDR1 MNHNY and CDR2 SVGAGI (reference sequence). The J segment lost 10 bases and the V segment lost 8 bases, leaving 7 bases of the junction unmatched. The CDR3 region has the DNA TGTGCCAGCCTGGGACAGGAAGGCTCACCCCTCCACTTT. Protein: CASLGQEGSPLHF.

As regards this clone: A junction boundary mismatches the germline segment, possibly from a read error. This rearrangement joins TRBV7-6 to TRBJ2-2; TRBD1 is a possible D gene (5 bases). The CDR3 has 14 residues. Germline V gene lookup returns CDR1 SGHVS and CDR2 FNYEAQ. CDR3 region: CASSQAGNAGELFF. The CDR3 DNA follows: TGTGCCAGCAGTCAGGCAGGGAACGCCGGGGAGCTGTTTTTT. Full variable domain (missing parts from reference TRBV7-6 and TRBJ2-2): GAGVSQSPRYKVTKRGQDVALRCDPISGHVSLYWYRQALGQGPEFLTYFNYEAQQDKSGLPNDRFSAERPEGSISTLTIQRTEQRDSAMYRCASSQAGNAGELFFGEGSRLTVL.

The V gene is TRBV19, the J gene TRBJ2-1; 9 bases fit TRBD1. This CDR3 contains 14 residues. J gave up 13 bases and V 7 bases, and 14 bases lay outside the gene matches. Germline V gene data show CDR1 as LNHDA and CDR2 as SQIVND (reference sequence). The CDR3 here is CASTDRGLNRIQFF. The CDR3 bases are TGTGCCAGTACGGACAGGGGTCTTAACCGGATCCAGTTCTTC.

J is TRBJ2-3 and V is TRBV20-1; 8 bases agree with TRBD1. Germline V lookup: CDR1 DFQATT, CDR2 SNEGSKA (reference sequence). CDR3 length: 14 amino acids. The junction had 5 bases not matched to a gene; V was cut back by 3 bases and J by 3 bases. The CDR3 sequence: CSASRQGATDTQYF. In DNA, the CDR3 is TGCAGTGCTAGTCGGCAGGGGGCAACAGATACGCAGTATTTT.

The chain has TRBV7-3 and TRBJ2-1; 11 bases line up with TRBD2. The CDR3 has 14 amino acids. The J segment lost 4 bases and the V segment lost 5 bases, leaving 1 base of the junction unmatched. Germline V gene lookup returns CDR1 SGHTA and CDR2 FQGTGA. The CDR3 DNA sequence: TGTGCCAGCAGCCGACTAGCGGGGTACAATGAGCAGTTCTTC. Protein product: CASSRLAGYNEQFF.

The rearrangement links TRBV3-1 (or the pseudogene TRBV3-2) to TRBJ2-2; maybe TRBD1 (6 bases). From germline, CDR1 is LGHDT and CDR2 YNNKEL (reference sequence). With 3 bases removed from V and 5 bases from J, the gap between germline ends came to 22 bases. CDR3 length: 18 residues. The CDR3, as DNA: TGTGCCAGCAGCCATCCGCAGGGATGGGGGCTGGAAACCGGGGAGCTGTTTTTT. It codes for CASSHPQGWGLETGELFF.